These 20 T cell receptor beta chains originate from one sample sequenced in a study of CD8 T cells in Susac syndrome. Reverse transcription of roughly 0.45 to 1 ug RNA was performed with random hexamers. Each CDR3 protein is one row after TCRdb ran MiXCR on the immunoSEQ multiplex PCR reads. The sample has 150,000 to 200,000 distinct CDR3 sequences, around 94% seen once. Sequenced sample: CD4+ T cells from PBMCs. These receptors were obtained from a human donor with multiple sclerosis.

A few counts support this clonotype. The V call is TRBV12-3 or TRBV12-4, the J call TRBJ2-2; no clear D. This CDR3 is built from 13 residues. Trimming took off 1 base at V and 1 base at J, with 1 base between the two ends. CDR3 in DNA: TGTGCCAGCAGTTTAGGGAACACCGGGGAGCTGTTTTTT. This gives the protein CASSLGNTGELFF.

This clonotype has a single count. This chain joins TRBV5-4 and TRBJ2-7, with TRBD1 matching 12 bases. This CDR3 spans 17 amino acids. The V segment lost 4 bases and the J segment 0 bases; nucleotides outside the gene matches: 8. Germline V CDR1 and CDR2: SGHNT, YYREEE (reference sequence). DNA of the CDR3: TGTGCCAGCAGCCTGGGACAGGGGGCGCTGAGCTCCTACGAGCAGTACTTC. Encoded protein: CASSLGQGALSSYEQYF.

V usage is TRBV7-9 and J usage is TRBJ2-5; either TRBD1 or TRBD2 may fit D (6 bases each). Per germline, CDR1 SEHNR and CDR2 FQNEAQ (reference sequence). CDR3 size: 14 residues. The V and J ends lost 10 bases and 5 bases respectively, with 20 bases between them. For the CDR3, the DNA is TGTGCCATCATCGGGCAGGGGCTAGCGGAGACCCAGTACTTC. This translates into CAIIGQGLAETQYF.

This chain uses TRBV2 with TRBJ2-5; no firm D call. The CDR3 contains 12 residues. V gave up 5 bases and J gave up 0 bases, with 4 bases separating them. Germline loops: CDR1 SNHLY, CDR2 FYNNEI. The CDR3 region is CASSNDQETQYF. In DNA form, the CDR3 reads TGTGCCAGCAGTAACGACCAAGAGACCCAGTACTTC.

The chain links TRBV20-1 to TRBJ1-4; D not certain. Per the germline V gene, CDR1 is DFQATT and CDR2 is SNEGSKA (reference sequence). This CDR3 region has 12 residues. V lost 3 bases and J 4 bases, leaving 6 bases between the germline ends. DNA of the CDR3: TGCAGTGCTAGGATTGATAATGAAAAACTGTTTTTT. As protein: CSARIDNEKLFF.

The rearrangement uses TRBV30 and TRBJ1-5; possible D gene TRBD1, 6 bases. Germline CDR1 GTSNPN, CDR2 SVGIG (reference sequence). The CDR3 loop spans 12 amino acids. The V gene lost 1 base and the J gene lost 8 bases, with 9 bases spanning the gap. The CDR3 coding sequence is TGTGCCTGGAGTGCAGGGGCAGAGCCCCAGCATTTT. This sequence encodes CAWSAGAEPQHF.

The sample holds one count of this clonotype. The junction shows a germline mismatch at one end, possibly a read error. The V gene is TRBV9, the J gene TRBJ2-1; 7 bases align to TRBD2. Germline CDR1 reads SGDLS; CDR2 reads YYNGEE. This CDR3 has 15 amino acids. The DNA of the CDR3 is TGTGCCAGCAGCGCCGCTAGCGGACCGACAATGAGCACCCTCTTC. It encodes CASSAASGPTMSTLF.

The chain uses TRBV28 and TRBJ2-7; D possibly matches TRBD1 or TRBD2 (5 bases each). The germline V gene encodes CDR1 MDHEN and CDR2 SYDVKM. Trimming cost V 7 bases and J 4 bases, with 20 bases left between them. The CDR3 consists of 15 residues. CDR3 nucleotide sequence: TGTGCCAGCATCGCCCGGGGCAGGGAGTCTTACGAGCAGTACTTC. It translates to CASIARGRESYEQYF.

CDR3 sequence (DNA): TGTGCCAGCAGCTTGAGTTTTGGTGGTGAAAAACTGTTTTTT. It translates to CASSLSFGGEKLFF. The rearrangement uses TRBV5-8 and TRBJ1-4, with D uncertain. CDR1 and CDR2 from the germline V gene are SGHTS and YDEGEE. V was trimmed by 1 base and J by 7 bases, leaving 11 bases between them. The CDR3 extends over 14 amino acids. Filled out from reference TRBV5-8 and TRBJ1-4, the complete variable domain reads EAGVTQSPTHLIKTRGQQATLRCSPISGHTSVYWYQQALGLGLQFLLWYDEGEERNRGNFPPRFSGRQFPNYSSELNVNALELEDSALYLCASSLSFGGEKLFFGSGTQLSVL.

J is TRBJ2-1 and V is TRBV7-6; 9 bases agree with TRBD2. J gave up 3 bases and V 4 bases, and 13 bases lay outside the gene matches. Germline assignment: CDR1 SGHVS and CDR2 FNYEAQ. The CDR3 length is 18 residues. CDR3 protein: CASSSGLAGLTLYNEQFF. The CDR3 DNA reads as TGTGCCAGCAGCTCTGGGCTAGCGGGACTCACCCTCTACAATGAGCAGTTCTTC.

The chain couples TRBV10-2 to TRBJ1-2; no definite D call. There are 14 residues in the CDR3. Per the germline V gene, CDR1 is WSHSY and CDR2 is SAAADI. Trimming cost V 5 bases and J 3 bases, with 13 bases left between them. The DNA of the CDR3 is TGCGCCAGCAGTCCGGAGCTCTGGGACTATGGCTACACCTTC. This encodes CASSPELWDYGYTF.

This rearrangement joins TRBV5-8 to TRBJ2-5; D unresolved. The length of the CDR3 is 14 residues. From germline, CDR1 is SGHTS and CDR2 YDEGEE. V was cut by 5 bases and J by 0 bases, with 11 bases left in between. The CDR3 here is CASSLGPYQETQYF. CDR3 nucleotides: TGTGCCAGCAGTCTCGGACCGTACCAAGAGACCCAGTACTTC.

DNA for the CDR3: TGTGCCAGCAGTCCTCGCCGTGACATGAATGAAAAACTGTTTTTT. Translated, it gives CASSPRRDMNEKLFF. The V and J genes are TRBV27 and TRBJ1-4, with D hard to call. The CDR3 is made up of 15 amino acids. CDR1 is MNHEY, CDR2 SMNVEV, per germline (reference sequence). V gave up 5 bases and J gave up 5 bases, with 15 bases separating them.

The CDR3 DNA is TGTGCCAGCAGTGCTTGGGGGGATGAAGCTTTCTTT. Its protein product is CASSAWGDEAFF. The chain has TRBV6-1 and TRBJ1-1, with D perhaps TRBD1 (5 bases). In germline, CDR1 is MNHNS, CDR2 SASEGT. This CDR3 comprises 12 residues. V was shortened by 4 bases and J by 7 bases, with 10 bases between the two germline ends.

The chain joins TRBV27 to TRBJ1-2; a possible D gene is TRBD1 (5 bases). The CDR3 is 14 residues long. V was shortened by 5 bases and J by 6 bases, with 16 bases between the two germline ends. CDR1 is MNHEY, CDR2 SMNVEV, per germline (reference sequence). CDR3 region: CASSRNLWGDGYTF. The CDR3 nucleotides are TGTGCCAGCAGTCGCAATTTGTGGGGCGATGGCTACACCTTC.

The chain has TRBV18 and TRBJ2-7; D may be TRBD2 (6 bases). Germline loops: CDR1 KGHSH, CDR2 LQKENI. The CDR3 extends over 16 amino acids. V was shortened by 5 bases and J by 0 bases, with 17 bases between the two germline ends. DNA for the CDR3: TGTGCCAGCTCAGGATACGGGACTCCTAACTCCTACGAGCAGTACTTC. It codes for CASSGYGTPNSYEQYF.

This clonotype was seen once. The V call is TRBV6-2 or TRBV6-3, the J call TRBJ2-1; no clear D. Trimming stripped 2 bases from V and 8 bases from J, with 7 bases between. CDR1 MNHEY and CDR2 SVGEGT come from the germline V gene. The length of the CDR3 is 12 residues. The CDR3 loop reads CASSYVGYEQFF. CDR3 nucleotide sequence: TGTGCCAGCAGTTACGTGGGATATGAGCAGTTCTTC.

This rearrangement joins TRBV4-3 to TRBJ2-5; 10 bases align to TRBD2. Trimming took 1 base from V and 5 from J; bases not matched to a gene: 10. There are 17 residues in the CDR3. Germline assignment: CDR1 LGHNA and CDR2 YSLEER. The CDR3: CASSQGTSGTLAETQYF. Written as DNA, the CDR3 is TGCGCCAGCAGCCAAGGCACTAGCGGGACTTTGGCGGAGACCCAGTACTTC.

The rearrangement joins TRBV7-9 to TRBJ1-1; no reliable D call. The germline V and J ends were trimmed by 3 bases and 0 bases, with 2 bases remaining between them. Germline loops: CDR1 SEHNR, CDR2 FQNEAQ (reference sequence). This CDR3 has 12 amino acids. The CDR3: CASSFMNTEAFF. In DNA, the CDR3 is TGTGCCAGCAGCTTCATGAACACTGAAGCTTTCTTT.

This clonotype was detected only once. The chain employs TRBV12-3 or TRBV12-4 and TRBJ2-6, with no clear D. Trimming shortened V by 4 bases and J by 4 bases, and 5 bases separated the two germline ends. CDR3 length equals 13 residues. The CDR3 here is CASSSLGANVLTF. In DNA, the CDR3 is TGTGCCAGCAGTTCTCTCGGGGCCAACGTCCTGACTTTC.